This is a list of T cell receptor beta chains from one sample in a study of T cell changes during pregnancy in multiple sclerosis. Data came from immunoSEQ multiplex PCR; TCRdb stores just in-frame clones and leaves some out. The data show 34,000 or so clones, with approximately 91% seen just once and approximately 4.4% held by the top ten. Sample: peripheral blood, taken in the second trimester of pregnancy. Every receptor here comes from a female donor in good health, enrolled as a control in a pregnancy study. CDR3s include the opening cysteine and the closing phenylalanine or tryptophan. A D gene is named only where the DNA matches it firmly. Rows give clone size only sometimes, using once, few, many, or a class for an expanded clone.

>.|TRBV6-4|TRBJ2-3|TRBD2
CASSDGLAGTTDTQYF
TGTGCCAGCAGTGACGGGCTAGCGGGGACCACAGATACGCAGTATTTT
>.|TRBV28|TRBJ1-4|TRBD1
CALGQAGEKLFF
TGTGCCTTAGGACAGGCCGGCGAAAAACTGTTTTTT
>few|TRBV5-1|TRBJ1-1|.
CASSYLIRAASTEAFF
TGCGCCAGCAGCTACCTTATCAGGGCTGCTAGCACTGAAGCTTTCTTT
>.|TRBV6-5|TRBJ1-2|TRBD1
CASSRTGNYGYTF
TGTGCCAGCAGCCGGACAGGGAACTATGGCTACACCTTC
>.|TRBV23-1|TRBJ2-3|TRBD1
CASSQGTGGQGTQYF
TGCGCCAGCAGTCAAGGGACAGGGGGACAGGGTACGCAGTATTTT
>.|TRBV9|TRBJ1-6|.
CASSPAPRSPLHF
TGTGCCAGCAGCCCCGCCCCGAGATCACCCCTCCACTTT
>.|TRBV25-1|TRBJ2-5|TRBD2
CASSGAGGLETQYF
TGTGCCAGCAGTGGGGCGGGGGGCTTGGAGACCCAGTACTTC
>.|TRBV5-1|TRBJ2-2|TRBD2
CASSRTRALSGGGELFF
TGCGCCAGCAGCAGAACCCGGGCCCTGTCGGGGGGCGGGGAGCTGTTTTTT
>once|TRBV19|TRBJ1-2|TRBD1
CASNPDRAYGYTF
TGTGCCAGTAACCCAGACAGGGCCTATGGCTACACCTTC
>.|TRBV15|TRBJ1-6|TRBD1
CATGQDRSSYNSPLHF
TGTGCCACCGGACAGGACAGGAGCTCCTATAATTCACCCCTCCACTTT